This passage covers 2 T cell receptor beta chains from one sample sequenced in a study of post-analysis software for immune sequencing data. Overall study results and limits: Higher frequency in patients than in controls was seen for five TRBV segments, with TRBV5-6, TRBV5-1 and TRBV20-1 among them.

These receptors lack a known antigen. Tagging with unique molecular identifiers was a feature of the TCR beta cDNA libraries. TCRdb redid the calling of the PCR reads with MiXCR, one entry per CDR3 protein. The sample records approximately 730,000 distinct CDR3 sequences, under 60% being singletons. Sequenced input: blood. The source of these receptors is a girl between 5 and 17 years old with multiple sclerosis.

In this sample, this clonotype turned up a few times. This sequence joins TRBV20-1 and TRBJ1-2; 8 positions match TRBD1. The ends lost 6 bases at V and 5 bases at J; junction bases unmatched: 5. Germline-derived CDR1 and CDR2 are DFQATT and SNEGSKA (reference sequence). CDR3 length equals 12 residues. DNA of the CDR3: TGCAGTGCCATGGGGACAGGTTATGGCTACACCTTC. This translates into CSAMGTGYGYTF.

This clonotype was found a few times. V gene TRBV29-1 combines with J gene TRBJ2-1; 11 bases are a match to TRBD2. Germline CDR1 reads SQVTM; CDR2 reads ANQGSEA. This CDR3 is 17 amino acids long. V dropped 0 bases and J dropped 0; count of bases not matched to a gene: 4. This chain's CDR3 is CSVEDWTSGPSYNEQFF. The CDR3 DNA sequence: TGCAGCGTTGAAGATTGGACTAGCGGGCCCTCCTACAATGAGCAGTTCTTC.